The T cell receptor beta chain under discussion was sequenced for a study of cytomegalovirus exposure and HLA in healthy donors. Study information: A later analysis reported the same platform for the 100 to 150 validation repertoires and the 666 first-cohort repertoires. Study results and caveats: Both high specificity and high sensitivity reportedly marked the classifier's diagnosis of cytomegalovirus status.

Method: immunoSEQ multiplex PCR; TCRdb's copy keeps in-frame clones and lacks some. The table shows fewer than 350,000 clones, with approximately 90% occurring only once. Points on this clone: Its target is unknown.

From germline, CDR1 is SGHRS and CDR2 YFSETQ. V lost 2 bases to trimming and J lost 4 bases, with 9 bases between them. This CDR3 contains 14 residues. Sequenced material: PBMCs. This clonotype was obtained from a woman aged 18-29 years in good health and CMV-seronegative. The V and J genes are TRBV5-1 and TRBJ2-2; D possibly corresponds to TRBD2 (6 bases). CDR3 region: CASSFDGSTGELFF. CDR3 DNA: TGCGCCAGCAGCTTCGACGGGAGCACCGGGGAGCTGTTTTTT.